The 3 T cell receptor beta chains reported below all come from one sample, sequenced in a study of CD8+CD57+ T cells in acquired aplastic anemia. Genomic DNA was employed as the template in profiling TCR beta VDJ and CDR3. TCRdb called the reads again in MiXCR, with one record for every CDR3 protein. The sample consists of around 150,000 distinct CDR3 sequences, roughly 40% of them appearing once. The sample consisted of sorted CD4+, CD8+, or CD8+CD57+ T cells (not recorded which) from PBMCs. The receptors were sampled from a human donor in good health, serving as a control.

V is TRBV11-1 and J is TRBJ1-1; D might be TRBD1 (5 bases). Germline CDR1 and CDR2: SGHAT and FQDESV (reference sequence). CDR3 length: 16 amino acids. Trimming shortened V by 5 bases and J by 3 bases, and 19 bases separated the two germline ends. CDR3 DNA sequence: TGTGCCAGCAGCACCAACCTTGACAGAGGGGACACTGAAGCTTTCTTT. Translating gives CASSTNLDRGDTEAFF. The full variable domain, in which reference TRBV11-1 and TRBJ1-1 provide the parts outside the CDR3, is EAEVAQSPRYKITEKSQAVAFWCDPISGHATLYWYRQILGQGPELLVQFQDESVVDDSQLPKDRFSAERLKGVDSTLKIQPAELGDSAMYLCASSTNLDRGDTEAFFGQGTRLTVV.

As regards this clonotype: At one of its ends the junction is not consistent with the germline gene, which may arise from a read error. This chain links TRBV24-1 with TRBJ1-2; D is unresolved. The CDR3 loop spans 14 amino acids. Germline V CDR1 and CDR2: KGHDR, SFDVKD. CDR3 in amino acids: CATSDFARNYAYTF. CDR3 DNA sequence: TGTGCTACCAGTGATTTCGCCAGGAACTATGCCTACACCTTC.

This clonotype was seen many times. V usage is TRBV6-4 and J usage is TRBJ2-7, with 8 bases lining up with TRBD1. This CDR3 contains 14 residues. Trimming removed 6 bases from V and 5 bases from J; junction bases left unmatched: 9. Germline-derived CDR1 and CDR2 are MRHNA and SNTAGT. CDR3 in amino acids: CASSVRQGNHEQYF. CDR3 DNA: TGTGCCAGCAGCGTCCGACAGGGGAACCACGAGCAGTACTTC.